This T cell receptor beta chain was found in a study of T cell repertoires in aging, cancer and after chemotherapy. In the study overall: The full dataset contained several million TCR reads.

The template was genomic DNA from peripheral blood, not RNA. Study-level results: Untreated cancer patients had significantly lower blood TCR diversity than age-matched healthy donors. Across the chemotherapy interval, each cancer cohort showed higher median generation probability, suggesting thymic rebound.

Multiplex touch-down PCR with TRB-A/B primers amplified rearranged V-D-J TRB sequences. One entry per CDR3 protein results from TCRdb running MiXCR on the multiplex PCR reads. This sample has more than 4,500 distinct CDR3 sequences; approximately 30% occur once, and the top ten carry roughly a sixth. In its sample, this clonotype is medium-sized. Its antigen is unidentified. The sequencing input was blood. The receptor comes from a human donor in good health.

CDR3: CASSLGLNTGELFF. The DNA for the CDR3 is TGTGCCAGCAGCCTCGGACTCAACACCGGGGAGCTGTTTTTT. The chain employs TRBV5-4 and TRBJ2-2; possible D gene TRBD2, 5 bases. The CDR3 has 14 amino acids. Germline values: CDR1 SGHNT, CDR2 YYREEE (reference sequence). V lost 4 bases, J lost 2 bases, and 9 bases lay in between.